Sequencing of this T cell receptor (beta chain) was carried out in a study of T cells in Graves' hyperthyroidism and ophthalmopathy. On the study more broadly: At the time of initial diagnosis and before any treatment, peripheral blood was collected. Findings and caveats of the study: The model anticipated ophthalmopathy a median about six months pre-onset. In the analysis, a 13 V-J model separated ophthalmopathy from stable hyperthyroidism.

This clonotype was recorded many times. Its antigen is not identified. RNA transcripts gave rise to amplified TCR beta CDR3 regions. HTBI primers were used for first-round RT-PCR of the TCR CDR3. TCRdb recomputed calls from the multiplex PCR reads with MiXCR, one row per CDR3 protein. In the table there are approximately 380,000 distinct CDR3 sequences, about a fifth of which are singletons. This receptor was taken from a man aged 18 to 35 with Graves' ophthalmopathy. The specimen sequenced was blood.

CDR3 coding DNA: TGTGCCAGCAGCCGACAGAGATTGGAAGCTTTCTTT. Protein product: CASSRQRLEAFF. J is TRBJ1-1 and V is TRBV13; D is possibly TRBD1 (5 bases). The V and J ends lost 5 bases and 8 bases respectively, with 12 bases between them. The CDR3 has 12 amino acids. Germline V lookup: CDR1 PRHDT, CDR2 FYEKMQ (reference sequence).